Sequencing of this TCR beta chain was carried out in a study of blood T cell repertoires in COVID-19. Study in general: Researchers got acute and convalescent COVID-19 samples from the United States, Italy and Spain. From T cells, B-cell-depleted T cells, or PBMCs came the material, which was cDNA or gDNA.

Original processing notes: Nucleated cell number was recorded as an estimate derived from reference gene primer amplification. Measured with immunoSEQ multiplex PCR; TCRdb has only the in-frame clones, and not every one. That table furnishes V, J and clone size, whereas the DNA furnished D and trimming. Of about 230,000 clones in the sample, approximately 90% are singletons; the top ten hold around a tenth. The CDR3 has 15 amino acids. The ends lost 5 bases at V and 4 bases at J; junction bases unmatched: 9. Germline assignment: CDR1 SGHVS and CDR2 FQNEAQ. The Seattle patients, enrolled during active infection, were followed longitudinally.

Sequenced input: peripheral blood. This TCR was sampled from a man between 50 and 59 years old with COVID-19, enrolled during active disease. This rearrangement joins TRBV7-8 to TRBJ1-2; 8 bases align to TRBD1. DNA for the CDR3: TGTGCCAGCAGCACGGAGACAGGGGTTTCCTATGGCTACACCTTC. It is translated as CASSTETGVSYGYTF.